The T cell receptor (beta chain) described here comes from a study of blood T cell repertoires in COVID-19. In germline, CDR1 is KGHSH, CDR2 LQKENI. This CDR3 is built from 14 residues. Trimming left V 4 bases short and J 7 bases short, with 16 bases between. This table comes from immunoSEQ multiplex PCR, and its TCRdb copy is limited to in-frame clones, with some not included. There are 120,000 to 150,000 clones in the sample; roughly 76% occur only once, and 8% to 9% lies in the top ten. This receptor was identified in a human donor with acute or convalescent COVID-19. The donor label of this sample is uncertain. The J gene is TRBJ1-1, the V gene TRBV18; perhaps TRBD1 as D (6 bases). Sequenced: peripheral blood. CDR3 in amino acids: CASSLGGRGFEAFF. Written as DNA, the CDR3 is TGTGCCAGCTCACTGGGGGGGCGAGGGTTTGAAGCTTTCTTT.